This paragraph covers one T cell receptor beta chain sequence. Its specific antigen is unknown. One base away there is no much larger clone; base qualities are not given. TCR CDR3 regions were amplified from genomic DNA by multiplex PCR using the deep immunoSEQ assay. Extracted genomic DNA from each cell subset was spread evenly across all wells of several immunoSEQ 96-well plates, with each plate serving as a replicate. For sorted subsets, each replicate PCR was loaded with about 200 ng genomic DNA, equivalent to 30,000 or so T cell genomes. The purified libraries were quantified using a Qubit 3.0 fluorometer, sized with a Bioanalyzer 2100, and then quantified again using the KAPA Library Quantification kit. Every immunoSEQ 96-well plate was sequenced on a dedicated single-read 150-cycle Illumina NextSeq 550 flow cell. The paper's processing steps were these. Because the immunoSEQ output included only junctional sequences and no quality scores, the filtering could not be the same as the filtering used for full-length reads. Sequences were annotated with PyIR, a Python wrapper for IgBLAST v1.9, and V/J genes and CDR3 were assigned using IMGT germline references. Reads were filtered out if the reads had weak V/J assignments (E-value above 1e-6), no CDR3, stop codons, out-of-frame junctions, or ambiguous translated residues. V3J clonotypes were defined as sequences sharing an identical inferred V gene, J gene, and CDR3 amino acid sequence. Percentage overlap between repertoires was calculated by dividing the number of shared unique clonotypes by the size of the smaller repertoire. Repertoire richness was assessed with RTK rarefaction, the Chao1 estimator, and Recon v2.1 estimates of unobserved clonotypes. Generation probabilities for all TCRbeta clonotypes obtained by the gDNA method from a handful of donors were computed using OLGA. TCRdb provides this immuneACCESS table in a form limited to in-frame rearrangements. Some clones are lacking; in checked studies, under half of them reflect an unresolved V gene, and why the rest are absent is not known. Clone size and V and J calls were adopted from that table, with D and trimming inferred from the DNA. The sample table records 2 million to 2.5 million clones; 90% to 95% of these occur just once. In total, the top ten clones hold 0.39% of the sample.

The record originates from a study of shared clonotypes between healthy human individuals (TCRdb year 2020). At the level of the whole study: The cohort included a few men and a couple of women between 18 and 49 years of age. For each donor, three plates each were used for CD4 naive and CD4 memory, two plates were used for CD8 naive, and one plate was used for CD8 memory. To estimate repertoire size and how much clonotypes are shared between individuals, the study performed deep sequencing of blood TCR repertoires from five healthy adults. Libraries were prepared and TCR repertoires were sequenced by different laboratories using diverse techniques, in order to increase sequencing depth and limit assay-specific biases. Between about 0.8 and 9 billion PBMCs per donor were obtained by leukapheresis. Overall study results and their limits: Sampling was restricted to blood, and TCR repertoires in tissue are likely to differ from TCR repertoires in blood. Because the study included a small number of donors, the genetic and exposure-history diversity represented was limited. Even with the large sequencing depth, rarefaction of the sorted-subset datasets indicated that sequencing was incomplete. About 5% of naive CD4, 3.5% of naive CD8, 2.3% of memory CD4, and roughly 0.4% of memory CD8 clonotypes were shared across several donors. Pairwise subsampling led to the expectation that sequencing depth would affect the degree of clonotype sharing among donors. Estimated clonotype richness was generally larger for naive than for memory subsets. Compared with non-shared clonotypes, clonotypes shared by all four sorted-subset donors had higher generation probabilities.

Donors were healthy HIV-negative adults with no recently reported acute infections or vaccinations. Only Caucasian adults living in Nashville, Tennessee, USA were represented among the donors. CD4+ T cells were enriched by magnetic negative selection; naive cells were then positively selected on CD45RA, and the negative fraction formed the memory subset. Blood was collected by leukapheresis, and PBMCs were isolated by Ficoll-Histopaque density gradient centrifugation and then cryopreserved in liquid nitrogen vapor phase. Analytical flow cytometry was used to check the purity and quantity of each magnetically sorted T cell population. Genomic DNA was isolated from each sorted fraction and quantified by UV absorbance on a Nanodrop 2000c. Material for sequencing was naive CD4+ T cells from PBMCs. The cell subset or site label, read with the paper, signifies: CD45RA+ positively selected. This TCR was recovered from a man aged 18-30 years in good health. Some clones in this sample may be carry-over from other donors' samples.

The DNA sequence is TGTGCCAGCAGTGAAGCGACAGGGTGGGGCACCGGGGAGCTGTTTTTT. Translation gives CASSEATGWGTGELFF. The chain was built from TRBV6-1 and TRBJ2-2; 7 bases in the middle match TRBD1. The CDR3 sequence holds 16 residues, the cysteine and phenylalanine included. Only the CDR3 DNA is retained, 48 bases long and in frame from the first base. From a lookup of the germline V gene, CDR1 and CDR2 are MNHNS and SASEGT. V lost 0 bases and J lost 4 bases, and the count of bases not matched to a germline gene is 5.